This TCR beta chain appears in the sequencing data of a study of T cell repertoires in cytomegalovirus infection. The CDR3 has 15 residues. Germline trimming cut 4 bases from V and 4 bases from J; bases unmatched to any gene: 11. Germline CDR1 reads SGHRS; CDR2 reads YFSETQ. TCRdb re-called the reads through MiXCR, storing one row per CDR3 protein. The sample includes 200,000 to 300,000 distinct CDR3 sequences, 6% to 8% of them seen just once. This sequence joins TRBV5-1 and TRBJ2-7, with 7 bases matching TRBD1. The clonotype originates from a human donor in good health (CMV status not recorded). Some clones in this sample may be carry-over from other donors' samples. Material: PBMCs. Written as DNA, the CDR3 is TGCGCCAGCAGCGTCCTCAGGACAGGACGATACGAGCAGTACTTC. This gives the protein CASSVLRTGRYEQYF. The variable domain in full, completed from reference TRBV5-1 and TRBJ2-7, reads KAGVTQTPRYLIKTRGQQVTLSCSPISGHRSVSWYQQTPGQGLQFLFEYFSETQRNKGNFPGRFSGRQFSNSRSEMNVSTLELGDSALYLCASSVLRTGRYEQYFGPGTRLTVT.